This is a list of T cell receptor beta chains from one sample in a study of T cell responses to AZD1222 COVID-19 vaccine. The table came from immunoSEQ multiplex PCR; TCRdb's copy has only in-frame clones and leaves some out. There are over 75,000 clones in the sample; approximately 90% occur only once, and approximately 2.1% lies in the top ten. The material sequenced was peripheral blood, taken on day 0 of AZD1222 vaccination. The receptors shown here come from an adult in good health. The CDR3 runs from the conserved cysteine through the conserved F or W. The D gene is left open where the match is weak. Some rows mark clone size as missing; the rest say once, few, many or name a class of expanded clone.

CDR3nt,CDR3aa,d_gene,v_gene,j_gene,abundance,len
TGTGCCACCAGTGAGAATGACAGCGGGGGTAACAATCAGCCCCAGCATTTT,CATSENDSGGNNQPQHF,.,TRBV24-1,TRBJ1-5,.,17
TGTGCCACCAGCAGAGAAGTGTTGGGACAGGGGTACGGCTACACCTTC,CATSREVLGQGYGYTF,TRBD1,TRBV15,TRBJ1-2,.,16
TGCGCCAGCAGCTTGGGTCCTAGCTCTGCCGGGGAGCTGTTTTTT,CASSLGPSSAGELFF,.,TRBV5-1,TRBJ2-2,.,15
TGTGCCAGCAGCCCAGGGTTGGGCAGCAATCAGCCCCAGCATTTT,CASSPGLGSNQPQHF,.,TRBV27,TRBJ1-5,.,15
TGTGCCAGCAGCACCGCGACAGGGAACTATTCACCCCTCCACTTT,CASSTATGNYSPLHF,TRBD1,TRBV9,TRBJ1-6,.,15
TGTGCCAGCAGTGGGGAGGGGGCAGGCACTGAAGCTTTCTTT,CASSGEGAGTEAFF,TRBD1,TRBV2,TRBJ1-1,.,14
TGTGCCATCAGGGACAGCAAGGGGCCCCAGCATTTT,CAIRDSKGPQHF,.,TRBV10-3,TRBJ1-5,.,12
TGTGCCAGCAGTTACAATTCAGGGACGAATTCACCCCTCCACTTT,CASSYNSGTNSPLHF,.,TRBV6-2/TRBV6-3,TRBJ1-6,.,15
TGTGCCAGCAGTGAAGATCGGGTCCACGAGCAGTACTTC,CASSEDRVHEQYF,.,TRBV2,TRBJ2-7,few,13
TGTGCCAGTAGTAACCCCGGGACAGGGAAAGAGACCCAGTACTTC,CASSNPGTGKETQYF,TRBD1,TRBV19,TRBJ2-5,few,15
TGTGCCAGCAGCGCGGGACAGGGTCCCGAGACCCAGTACTTC,CASSAGQGPETQYF,TRBD1,TRBV9,TRBJ2-5,.,14
TGCGCCAGCAGCTTGGGGACAGGGACAAATTCACCCCTCCACTTT,CASSLGTGTNSPLHF,TRBD1,TRBV5-1,TRBJ1-6,.,15
TGCAGTGCAAGGGACCACCACGAGCAGTACTTC,CSARDHHEQYF,.,TRBV20-1,TRBJ2-7,.,11
TGTGCCAGCAGCCCCGGTCGGGGGGTAAATGAGCAGTTCTTC,CASSPGRGVNEQFF,TRBD2,TRBV5-4,TRBJ2-1,.,14
TGTGCCAGCAGCTCTCCTTGGGTGGCAGGTTCGTTAGATACGCAGTATTTT,CASSSPWVAGSLDTQYF,.,TRBV7-9,TRBJ2-3,.,17
TGTGCCAGCAGCCAAGGGGAGTATGGCTACACCTTC,CASSQGEYGYTF,.,TRBV3-1/TRBV3-2,TRBJ1-2,.,12
TGTGCCAGCTCACCACCGTGGGATGGCGGAGAAGCTTTCTTT,CASSPPWDGGEAFF,.,TRBV18,TRBJ1-1,once,14
TGTGCCAGCAGTAAAACCCGACAGGGGGCTCAAGAGACCCAGTACTTC,CASSKTRQGAQETQYF,TRBD1,TRBV28,TRBJ2-5,.,16
TGCGCCAGCAGCCAACCCGGGACAGGGGGCAGGCAGCCCCAGCATTTT,CASSQPGTGGRQPQHF,TRBD1,TRBV4-1,TRBJ1-5,.,16
TGTGCTAGTGTTACGGGTCAAAGGGGGGCACGCGCCCTGGGGAACGAGCAGTACTTC,CASVTGQRGARALGNEQYF,.,TRBV12-5,TRBJ2-7,once,19
TGTGCCTGGAGCGACAGGGCTCGTGGAAACACCATATATTTT,CAWSDRARGNTIYF,TRBD1,TRBV30,TRBJ1-3,.,14
TGTGCCAGCAGCCTCGCAGGGTTTGGCTACACCTTC,CASSLAGFGYTF,.,TRBV7-4,TRBJ1-2,.,12
TGTGCCAGTAGTCACAGGGGGGAGGGAGAAAAACTGTTTTTT,CASSHRGEGEKLFF,TRBD1,TRBV19,TRBJ1-4,.,14
TGTGCCACCAGCAGAGGACAGGGATCCCAGCCCCAGCATTTT,CATSRGQGSQPQHF,TRBD1,TRBV15,TRBJ1-5,.,14
TGTGCCAGCAGCTTAATCGGCAGGTTGGACTCTGGGGCCAACGTCCTGACTTTC,CASSLIGRLDSGANVLTF,.,TRBV7-6,TRBJ2-6,.,18